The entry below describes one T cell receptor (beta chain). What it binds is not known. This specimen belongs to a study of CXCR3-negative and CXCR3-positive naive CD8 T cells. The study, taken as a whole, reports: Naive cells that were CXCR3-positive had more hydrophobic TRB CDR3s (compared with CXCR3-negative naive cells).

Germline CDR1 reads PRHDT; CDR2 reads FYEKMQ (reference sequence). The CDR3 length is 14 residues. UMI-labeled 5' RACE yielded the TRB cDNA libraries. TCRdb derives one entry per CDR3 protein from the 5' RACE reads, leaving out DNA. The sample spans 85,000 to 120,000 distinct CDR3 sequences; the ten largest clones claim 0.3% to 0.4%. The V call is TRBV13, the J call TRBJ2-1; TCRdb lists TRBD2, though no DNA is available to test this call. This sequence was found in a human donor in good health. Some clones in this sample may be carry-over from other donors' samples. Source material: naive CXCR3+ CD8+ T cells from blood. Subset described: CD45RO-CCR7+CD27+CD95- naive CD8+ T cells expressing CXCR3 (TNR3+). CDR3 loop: CASRPQTSANEQFF.